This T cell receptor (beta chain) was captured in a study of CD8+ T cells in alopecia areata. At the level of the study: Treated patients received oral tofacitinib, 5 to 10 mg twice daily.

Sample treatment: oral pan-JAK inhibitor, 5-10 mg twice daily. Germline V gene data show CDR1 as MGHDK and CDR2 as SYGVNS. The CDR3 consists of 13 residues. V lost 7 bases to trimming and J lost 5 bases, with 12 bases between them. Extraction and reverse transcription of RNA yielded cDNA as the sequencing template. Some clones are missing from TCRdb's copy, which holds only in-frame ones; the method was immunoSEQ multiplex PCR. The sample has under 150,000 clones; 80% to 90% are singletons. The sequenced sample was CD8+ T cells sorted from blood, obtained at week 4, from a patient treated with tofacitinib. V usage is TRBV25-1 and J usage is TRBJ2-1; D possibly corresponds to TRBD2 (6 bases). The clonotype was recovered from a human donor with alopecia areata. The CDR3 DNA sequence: TGTGCCAGCAAGAGTAGCGGAAACAATGAGCAGTTCTTC. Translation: CASKSSGNNEQFF.